The next 16 T cell receptor beta chains were all read from a single sample in a study of OX40 agonist ivuxolimab in advanced cancers. Sequencing was performed with immunoSEQ multiplex PCR; in TCRdb, only in-frame clones are kept and a portion is missing. The table has 7,000 to 9,500 clones, about 90% seen once. Sample: CD4+ or CD8+ T cells sorted from blood, taken in a trial of the OX40 agonist ivuxolimab. These receptors all come from an adult with an advanced solid tumor such as melanoma, head and neck, liver or kidney cancer.

This clone was counted a single time. V and J are TRBV2 and TRBJ2-1, with D possibly matching TRBD1 (6 bases). V lost 5 bases to trimming and J lost 9 bases, with 20 bases between them. The CDR3 loop spans 15 amino acids. The germline V gene encodes CDR1 SNHLY and CDR2 FYNNEI. In nucleotides, the CDR3 is TGTGCCAGCAGTACATACAGGGTTGGGGATGGTGAGCAGTTCTTC. Its protein product is CASSTYRVGDGEQFF.

This chain joins TRBV5-6 and TRBJ2-1; 7 bases are shared with TRBD2. Germline CDR1 is SGHDT and CDR2 is YYEEEE. V was clipped by 5 bases and J by 0 bases; unmatched bases: 8. There are 16 residues in the CDR3. The CDR3 coding sequence is TGTGCCAGCAGACCTCTAGCGGAGATCTCCTACAATGAGCAGTTCTTC. Translating it yields CASRPLAEISYNEQFF. Looking up the rest from reference TRBV5-6 and TRBJ2-1 gives the full variable domain: DAGVTQSPTHLIKTRGQQVTLRCSPKSGHDTVSWYQQALGQGPQFIFQYYEEEERQRGNFPDRFSGHQFPNYSSELNVNALLLGDSALYLCASRPLAEISYNEQFFGPGTRLTVL.

The chain uses TRBV6-6 and TRBJ2-5; D is possibly TRBD2 (6 bases). Trimming removed 4 bases from V and 2 bases from J, with 17 bases in between. The length of the CDR3 is 16 residues. Germline CDR1 MNHNY, CDR2 SVGAGI (reference sequence). CDR3: CASSSRQAGVQETQYF. In nucleotides, the CDR3 is TGTGCCAGCAGTTCCCGGCAAGCGGGCGTACAAGAGACCCAGTACTTC.

The table lists this clone with a few counts. CDR3 nucleotides: TGTGCCAGCAGTCCCTGGAGTAACACTGAAGCTTTCTTT. Encoded protein: CASSPWSNTEAFF. The chain joins TRBV5-6 to TRBJ1-1; D is uncertain. The germline V gene has CDR1 SGHDT and CDR2 YYEEEE. V dropped 5 bases and J dropped 2 bases, with 10 bases sitting between them. This CDR3 comprises 13 residues.

The rearrangement uses TRBV6-1 and TRBJ1-1, with no clear D. The CDR3 runs to 13 residues. The V end lost 4 bases, the J end lost 5 bases, and 11 bases lay between the germline ends. Germline assignment: CDR1 MNHNS and CDR2 SASEGT. Written as DNA, the CDR3 is TGTGCCAGCAGTGTCAAGACTAGAACTGAAGCTTTCTTT. It encodes CASSVKTRTEAFF.

This clone appeared a single time. CDR3 residues: CASSSQGSGANVLTF. Here the CDR3 DNA reads TGTGCCAGCAGCTCTCAGGGCTCTGGGGCCAACGTCCTGACTTTC. V usage is TRBV6-6 and J usage is TRBJ2-6; TRBD1 might be the D (5 bases). Germline CDR1 is MNHNY and CDR2 is SVGAGI (reference sequence). This CDR3 contains 15 residues. Trimming stripped 6 bases from V and 0 bases from J, with 9 bases between.

For this clone: The junction does not match germline at one end; this may be a read error. This chain connects TRBV28 to TRBJ2-3, with a tentative D call TRBD2 (6 bases). The germline V gene has CDR1 MDHEN and CDR2 SYDVKM. The CDR3 extends over 12 amino acids. The CDR3 loop reads CASSPPGLTSDF. The CDR3 coding sequence is TGTGCCAGCAGTCCACCGGGACTGACTTCTGATTTT.

The J gene is TRBJ2-7, the V gene TRBV5-1, with 7 bases that match TRBD1. Trimming removed 4 bases from V and 3 bases from J; junction bases left unmatched: 7. CDR1 and CDR2 (germline): SGHRS, YFSETQ. The CDR3 is 14 amino acids. Written as DNA, the CDR3 is TGCGCCAGCAGCGCCGGGACAGTGCTCTACGAGCAGTACTTC. Residues: CASSAGTVLYEQYF. Full variable domain (rest looked up from reference TRBV5-1 and TRBJ2-7): KAGVTQTPRYLIKTRGQQVTLSCSPISGHRSVSWYQQTPGQGLQFLFEYFSETQRNKGNFPGRFSGRQFSNSRSEMNVSTLELGDSALYLCASSAGTVLYEQYFGPGTRLTVT.

The chain uses TRBV6-4 and TRBJ2-7; D remains ambiguous. The CDR3 totals 13 residues. V dropped 3 bases and J dropped 0 bases, with 6 bases sitting between them. CDR1 and CDR2 from the germline V gene are MRHNA and SNTAGT. CDR3 nucleotides: TGTGCCAGCAGTGATGCCCTCTCCTACGAGCAGTACTTC. This gives the protein CASSDALSYEQYF.

The chain recombines TRBV7-9 with TRBJ2-5; D is possibly TRBD1 or TRBD2 (5 bases each). The ends were cut back, 5 bases at V and 3 bases at J, with 10 bases in the middle. The CDR3 runs to 13 residues. Germline lookup yields CDR1 SEHNR and CDR2 FQNEAQ (reference sequence). The CDR3 bases are TGTGCCAGCAGCCCCGAGGGGAAAGAGACCCAGTACTTC. It codes for CASSPEGKETQYF.

This chain links TRBV12-5 with TRBJ1-4; D may be TRBD1 (6 bases). V was shortened by 5 bases and J by 6 bases, with 19 bases between the two germline ends. The CDR3 is made up of 16 amino acids. The germline gives CDR1 LGHNT, CDR2 FRNRAP. The CDR3 loop is CASGTPWGAADEKLFF. In DNA form, the CDR3 reads TGTGCTAGTGGTACGCCGTGGGGGGCCGCCGATGAAAAACTGTTTTTT.

The chain combines TRBV6-4 with TRBJ2-7; D is perhaps TRBD1 or TRBD2 (7 bases each). CDR3 size: 13 residues. Trimming stripped 6 bases from V and 5 bases from J, with 14 bases between. Looked up from germline, CDR1 is MRHNA and CDR2 is SNTAGT. CDR3 in amino acids: CASSPGGADEQYF. The CDR3 DNA sequence: TGTGCCAGCAGCCCAGGGGGGGCGGACGAGCAGTACTTC.

This clone is a singleton in its sample. This sequence joins TRBV27 and TRBJ2-7; possibly TRBD1 for D (6 bases). The germline CDR1 and CDR2 sequences are MNHEY and SMNVEV (reference sequence). V lost 3 bases to trimming and J lost 2 bases, with 14 bases between them. The CDR3 runs 15 residues. The chain's CDR3 is CASSLSGAPPYEQYF. CDR3 in DNA: TGTGCCAGCAGTTTGTCAGGGGCACCTCCCTACGAGCAGTACTTC.

The gene calls are TRBV5-5 and TRBJ1-2; D remains ambiguous. The CDR3 spans 14 residues. Germline-derived CDR1 and CDR2 are SGHKS and YYEKEE (reference sequence). V dropped 4 bases and J dropped 0 bases, with 10 bases sitting between them. CDR3 loop: CASSLATTNYGYTF. For the CDR3, the DNA is TGTGCCAGCAGCCTGGCCACAACTAACTATGGCTACACCTTC.

In DNA, the CDR3 is TGTGCCAGCAGCCCGATAGCGGGCGAGAACACCGGGGAGCTGTTTTTT. Translating gives CASSPIAGENTGELFF. This sequence joins TRBV9 and TRBJ2-2; TRBD2 agrees at 7 bases. With 4 bases clipped from V and 1 base from J, the junction kept 7 bases outside the gene matches. The CDR3 has 16 amino acids. CDR1 and CDR2 from the germline V gene are SGDLS and YYNGEE. The full variable domain, in which reference TRBV9 and TRBJ2-2 provide the parts outside the CDR3, is DSGVTQTPKHLITATGQRVTLRCSPRSGDLSVYWYQQSLDQGLQFLIQYYNGEERAKGNILERFSAQQFPDLHSELNLSSLELGDSALYFCASSPIAGENTGELFFGEGSRLTVL.

The rearrangement uses TRBV30 and TRBJ2-1, with D hard to call. The germline gives CDR1 GTSNPN, CDR2 SVGIG (reference sequence). The CDR3 extends over 14 amino acids. The V end was cut by 7 bases, the J end by 9 bases, with 22 bases between. CDR3 protein: CAYTRAVMSGEQFF. In DNA form, the CDR3 reads TGTGCCTACACTCGGGCGGTAATGAGTGGTGAGCAGTTCTTC. Together with reference TRBV30 and TRBJ2-1, the CDR3 gives the full variable domain: SQTIHQWPATLVQPVGSPLSLECTVEGTSNPNLYWYRQAAGRGLQLLFYSVGIGQISSEVPQNLSASRPQDRQFILSSKKLLLSDSGFYLCAYTRAVMSGEQFFGPGTRLTVL.